This T cell receptor beta chain originates from a study of blood T cell repertoires in COVID-19. TCRdb's table, derived via immunoSEQ multiplex PCR, lists solely in-frame clones and lacks some. The top ten clones hold roughly 7.1% of a sample with just over 350,000 clones, about 86% of them seen once. V shed 1 base and J 4 bases; nucleotides not matched to a gene: 6. This CDR3 comprises 15 residues. Germline values: CDR1 GTSNPN, CDR2 SVGIG (reference sequence). The TCR sequence derives from a woman aged 55-70 years with COVID-19, enrolled during active disease. The chain couples TRBV30 to TRBJ1-4; 7 positions match TRBD1. The sequencing input was peripheral blood. CDR3: CAWSGKQGFNEKLFF. The CDR3 coding sequence is TGTGCCTGGAGTGGCAAACAGGGGTTTAATGAAAAACTGTTTTTT.